This TCR beta chain was documented in a study of cytomegalovirus exposure and HLA in healthy donors. General study findings and limits: The study had only CMV serostatus as immune exposure information. A reported reduction in N-insertions relative to the approximately 670-donor mean was seen in an Asian-associated ancestry cluster in a later analysis. A link between a missense DCLRE1C variant and TCR beta V- and J-gene trimming emerged from a later analysis. A list of about 160 TCR beta chains associated with cytomegalovirus was given.

V dropped 3 bases and J dropped 4; count of bases not matched to a gene: 12. From germline, CDR1 is MNHNS and CDR2 SASEGT. This CDR3 has 17 residues. A note on this clone: Its antigen is unknown.

Amplification used 60 Vbeta primers and 13 Jbeta primers. Produced via immunoSEQ multiplex PCR; TCRdb's table is partial and in-frame only. The table lists 150,000 or so clones, over 60% of them singletons, with 1.5% to 2% in the top ten. The chain couples TRBV6-1 to TRBJ1-5, with 7 bases that match TRBD1. The receptor's source is a woman aged 18-30 years in good health and CMV-seronegative. Sequencing used PBMCs. In DNA, the CDR3 is TGTGCCAGCAGTGACCCAGGGGGTACGGGTCTTAATCAGCCCCAGCATTTT. Translation: CASSDPGGTGLNQPQHF.